This T cell receptor (beta chain) is from a study of T-cell memory formation after mild COVID-19. The CDR3 loop spans 18 amino acids. With V trimmed by 1 base and J by 1 base, 4 bases remained unmatched. CDR1 is SNHLY and CDR2 is FYNNEI in the germline V gene. TCRdb reprocessed the 5' RACE reads via MiXCR and lists one record per CDR3 protein. This table holds roughly 80,000 distinct CDR3 sequences, about 14% found once. The receptor was derived from an adult woman who had mild COVID-19 (a few samples of this study predate the infection). Cell type and time point are not known. Sample: PBMCs or a T cell subset sorted from them (not recorded which). The V gene is TRBV2, the J gene TRBJ2-2, with 12 positions matching TRBD2. In DNA, the CDR3 is TGTGCCAGCAGTGAAGATCCGACTAGCGGGGGGAACACCGGGGAGCTGTTTTTT. Encoded protein: CASSEDPTSGGNTGELFF.